The entry that follows covers one TCR beta chain sequence. Its antigen is not identified. Autoimmune disease history or systemic immunosuppression led to patient exclusion. Profiling relied on immunoSEQ multiplex PCR, and the TCRdb table lists in-frame clones only, not all of them. Here the sample spans 55,000 to 70,000 clones, 75% to 85% being singletons. The source of the sample is a study of OX40 agonist ivuxolimab in advanced cancers. Findings of the study overall: Clonal expansion was seen in CD4+ and CD8+ blood T cells by week 6 at 0.1 to 3.0 mg/kg.

Germline assignment: CDR1 WNHNN and CDR2 SYGVQD (reference sequence). After removal of 8 bases from V and 1 base from J, the junction contained 3 bases not matched to a gene. The CDR3 loop spans 14 amino acids. This specimen consisted of CD4+ or CD8+ T cells sorted from blood, obtained in a trial of the OX40 agonist ivuxolimab. This sequence joins TRBV10-1 and TRBJ2-2, with TRBD1 matching 8 bases. This TCR came from an adult with an advanced solid tumor such as melanoma, head and neck, liver or kidney cancer. The CDR3 DNA reads TGCGCCAGCCGGGGACAGGAGAACACCGGGGAGCTGTTTTTT. It yields the protein CASRGQENTGELFF.